Sequencing of this T cell receptor beta chain was carried out in a study of T cells after yellow fever vaccination (dated by TCRdb to the late 2010s). For context, the study as a whole: Libraries from fractions with low cell numbers were prepared with the SMART-Seq v4 Ultra Low Input RNA kit. Blood was collected at multiple timepoints before and after primary and secondary immunization, and bulk PBMC replicates and cell subsets were isolated. Two healthy male donors, one aged 18 to 30 and one aged 30 to 39 years, were included in the cohort. To track T-cell clones before and after primary and booster YFV17D yellow fever vaccination, bulk TCR alpha and beta repertoires were sequenced longitudinally. The research as a whole found: Computational filtering was needed because FACS-sorted repertoires could contain abundant contaminating clonotypes from the bulk population. Only two donors were included in the study, so the extent to which the findings can be generalized is limited. Compared with the primary T-cell response, the secondary T-cell response was faster but weaker, reaching its peak on day 5 rather than on day 15. Most clones expanded after primary vaccination were re-detected after the booster (about 95% of CD4 and approximately 88% of CD8), suggesting broad memory maintenance. A small fraction of clonotypes appeared in both the CD4 and CD8 compartments, likely as a result of convergent recombination.

This clonotype has ten or more counts. What this receptor recognizes is not known. Qualities for individual bases were not recorded, and no much larger clone is one base off. The instrument was an Illumina NovaSeq 6000. Synthesis of TCR cDNA relied on 5'RACE template switching, a step that introduced a universal primer site along with unique molecular identifiers. Priming of cDNA synthesis was performed from both the TCR alpha and TCR beta constant segments. Libraries were amplified in two PCR steps, with sample barcodes and sequencing adapters added in the second step. Sequencing of libraries was performed on Illumina HiSeq 2500 (2x100 bp) or NovaSeq (2x150 bp). The published analysis was carried out like this. MIGEC handled demultiplexing of reads and collapsing into UMI consensus sequences, while MiXCR performed V(D)J alignment. Clonotypes responding to the vaccine were identified with edgeR on replicate PBMC samples, with the criteria of FDR below 0.01 and a log2 fold change above 5 up to day 15. CD4 or CD8 identity was assigned to each bulk clonotype according to whether the clonotype was present at higher abundance in the sequenced CD4 repertoire or the sequenced CD8 repertoire. Starting from the raw public reads, TCRdb applied fastp trimming at Q25, assembled clones with MiXCR and retained in-frame beta chains. Each entry merges the rows of one CDR3 protein and shows their most common DNA and genes. TCRdb's processing, not the authors' own work, is the source of the V and J calls. For this sample there are some 250,000 distinct CDR3 sequences; 3.6% appear just once. Around 20% of the sample is taken by the ten largest.

According to the study, the label for this sample's treatment or condition signals: live attenuated yellow fever vaccine strain. At each blood-draw timepoint, two biological replicates of bulk PBMCs were collected. A standard Ficoll-Paque protocol was used to isolate PBMCs from peripheral blood. RNA was extracted with TriZol from bulk PBMCs, CD4 and CD8 fractions, and dextramer-positive and dextramer-negative fractions. V was cut back by 0 bases and J by 1 base, leaving a gap of 12 bases between them. The CDR3 goes from the cysteine to the phenylalanine over 16 residues. Only CDR3 DNA is held: 48 bases, read in frame from base 1. The germline V gene encodes CDR1 SGHVS and CDR2 FQNEAQ.

The sequence joins TRBV7-8 to TRBJ1-1, with no D gene named confidently. The source was PBMCs, collected 15 days after the yellow fever booster vaccination. The TCR sequence derives from a man between 18 and 29 years old who received the YFV17D yellow fever vaccine. The CDR3 region: CASSLANGGSNTEAFF. The DNA reads TGTGCCAGCAGCTTAGCGAACGGAGGTTCGAACACTGAAGCTTTCTTT. Reference TRBV7-8 and TRBJ1-1 proteins supply the regions before and after the CDR3; the full variable domain is: GAGVSQSPRYKVAKRGQDVALRCDPISGHVSLFWYQQALGQGPEFLTYFQNEAQLDKSGLPSDRFFAERPEGSVSTLKIQRTQQEDSAVYLCASSLANGGSNTEAFFGQGTRLTVV.